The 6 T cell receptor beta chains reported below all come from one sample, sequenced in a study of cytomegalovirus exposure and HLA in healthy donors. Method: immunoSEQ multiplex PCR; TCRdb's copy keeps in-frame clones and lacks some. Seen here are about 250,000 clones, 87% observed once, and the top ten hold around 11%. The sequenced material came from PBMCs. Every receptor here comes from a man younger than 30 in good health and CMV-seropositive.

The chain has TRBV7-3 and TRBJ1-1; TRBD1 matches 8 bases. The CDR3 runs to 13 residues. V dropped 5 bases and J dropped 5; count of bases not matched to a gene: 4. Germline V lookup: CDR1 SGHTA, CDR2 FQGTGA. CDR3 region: CASSLTGETEAFF. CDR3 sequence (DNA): TGTGCCAGCAGCCTGACAGGGGAAACTGAAGCTTTCTTT.

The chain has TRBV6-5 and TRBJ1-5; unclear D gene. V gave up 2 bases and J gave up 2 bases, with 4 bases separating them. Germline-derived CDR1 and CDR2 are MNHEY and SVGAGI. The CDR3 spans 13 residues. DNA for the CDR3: TGTGCCAGCAGTTACCAACGCAATCAGCCCCAGCATTTT. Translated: CASSYQRNQPQHF.

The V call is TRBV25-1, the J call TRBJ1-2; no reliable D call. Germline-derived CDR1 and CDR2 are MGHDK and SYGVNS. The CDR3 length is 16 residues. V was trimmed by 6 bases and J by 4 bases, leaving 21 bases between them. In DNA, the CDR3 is TGTGCCAGCAGCACAGCCCACTATACCTCAATCTATGGCTACACCTTC. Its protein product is CASSTAHYTSIYGYTF.

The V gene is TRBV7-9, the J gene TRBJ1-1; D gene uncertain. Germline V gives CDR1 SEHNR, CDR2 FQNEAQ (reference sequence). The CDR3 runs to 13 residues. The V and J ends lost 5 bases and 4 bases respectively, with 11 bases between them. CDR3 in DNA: TGTGCCAGCAGCGGTAATTTACGCACTGAAGCTTTCTTT. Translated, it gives CASSGNLRTEAFF.

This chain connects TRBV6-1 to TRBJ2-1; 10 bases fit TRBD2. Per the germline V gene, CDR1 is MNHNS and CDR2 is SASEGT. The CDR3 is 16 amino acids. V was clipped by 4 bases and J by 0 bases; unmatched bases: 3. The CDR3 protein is CASSGTSGTSYNEQFF. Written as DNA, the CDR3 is TGTGCCAGCAGTGGGACTAGCGGAACCTCCTACAATGAGCAGTTCTTC.

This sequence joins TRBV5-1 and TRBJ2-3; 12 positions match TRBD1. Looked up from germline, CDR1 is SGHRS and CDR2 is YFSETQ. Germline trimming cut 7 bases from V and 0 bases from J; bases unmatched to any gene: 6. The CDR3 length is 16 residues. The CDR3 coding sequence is TGCGCCAGCTGGGGACAGGGGGCGGCTAGCACAGATACGCAGTATTTT. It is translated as CASWGQGAASTDTQYF.